Listed below are T cell receptor beta chains from one sample, sequenced in a study of T cells after yellow fever vaccination. TCRdb re-called the 5' RACE reads through MiXCR, storing one row per CDR3 protein. The table shows hundreds of thousands of distinct CDR3 sequences, with around 20% occurring only once. The sample here was PBMCs, taken before the yellow fever booster vaccination. The receptors derive from a man in his late teens or twenties who received the YFV17D yellow fever vaccine. CDR3s include the opening cysteine and the closing phenylalanine or tryptophan. Fields, in order: clone size, J gene, V gene, D gene, CDR3 protein, CDR3 DNA. The D gene is left open where the match is weak. For some rows the clone size is stated as once, few or many, or as a class when expanded; others skip it.

NA,TRBJ2-1,TRBV7-2,NA,CASSLGEGAYNEQFF,TGTGCCAGCAGCTTAGGAGAGGGGGCCTACAATGAGCAGTTCTTC
NA,TRBJ2-1,TRBV5-1,NA,CASSLAATVNEQFF,TGCGCCAGCAGCTTGGCCGCGACGGTCAATGAGCAGTTCTTC
NA,TRBJ1-5,TRBV27,NA,CASSLTTGSNQPQHF,TGTGCCAGCAGTTTAACAACGGGTAGCAATCAGCCCCAGCATTTT
NA,TRBJ2-7,TRBV7-2,NA,CASSLGGAGNEQYF,TGTGCCAGCAGCTTGGGGGGGGCAGGGAACGAGCAGTACTTC
NA,TRBJ1-2,TRBV7-2,NA,CAISFGGDYGYTF,TGTGCCATCAGCTTCGGGGGGGACTATGGCTACACCTTC
NA,TRBJ1-2,TRBV5-1,NA,CASSLEQGYGYTF,TGCGCCAGCAGCTTGGAACAGGGCTATGGCTACACCTTC
NA,TRBJ1-5,TRBV15,NA,CATSRDFGANQPQHF,TGTGCCACCAGCAGAGATTTCGGAGCCAATCAGCCCCAGCATTTT
few,TRBJ1-1,TRBV4-1,NA,CASSQDAGNMNTEAFF,TGCGCCAGCAGCCAAGACGCAGGGAACATGAACACTGAAGCTTTCTTT
few,TRBJ1-1,TRBV10-1,NA,CASTYRGQNTEAFF,TGCGCCAGCACTTACCGGGGACAGAACACTGAAGCTTTCTTT
NA,TRBJ1-4,TRBV6-5,TRBD1,CASFPDRGGEKLFF,TGTGCCAGCTTCCCGGACAGGGGAGGCGAAAAACTGTTTTTT